The table lists the clone carrying this T cell receptor beta chain with many counts. The antigen remains undetermined. TCR beta CDR3 regions were amplified from RNA transcripts. The first round was an RT-PCR with HTBI primers, and the second round was a multiplex PCR. TCRdb re-analysed the multiplex PCR reads in MiXCR, keeping a single row per CDR3 protein. This sample has about 550,000 distinct CDR3 sequences, with about 35% found just once. This record belongs to a study of Graves' ophthalmopathy and Graves' hyperthyroidism. Study at large: Researchers classed hyperthyroidism as stable given no ophthalmopathy within 18 months of follow-up.

Recruitment covered hyperthyroidism patients aged 18 to 65 whose new diagnosis was of under 2 months' duration. Certain patients, namely those with other autoimmune diseases, uncontrolled infections, pregnancy or lactation, were excluded. Study observations and caveats: Thyroid clonotypes that were expanded above 0.001 frequency mostly also appeared in blood.

CDR3 length equals 13 residues. Trimming stripped 5 bases from V and 9 bases from J, with 11 bases between. The sequence was collected from an adult man with Graves' hyperthyroidism. Sequencing was carried out using peripheral blood or thyroid tissue (not recorded which). The rearrangement uses TRBV12-3 or TRBV12-4 and TRBJ1-6; D ambiguous. This CDR3 reads CASSLSLSSPLHF. For the CDR3, the DNA is TGTGCCAGCAGTCTAAGCTTAAGTTCACCCCTCCACTTT.